Each of the 17 T cell receptor beta chains below was sequenced from the same sample in a study of T cells after yellow fever vaccination. A single record per CDR3 protein comes from TCRdb applying MiXCR to the 5' RACE reads. The sample shows more than 300,000 distinct CDR3 sequences, approximately 12% of them seen only once. This sample comprised CD4+ T cells sorted from PBMCs, obtained 45 days after the yellow fever booster vaccination. These receptor sequences come from a man aged 18-30 years who received the YFV17D yellow fever vaccine.

The chain links TRBV7-9 to TRBJ1-2, with TRBD1 identical over 11 bases. Germline assignment: CDR1 SEHNR and CDR2 FQNEAQ (reference sequence). J lost 8 bases, V lost 5 bases, and 13 bases had no gene match. CDR3 length: 16 residues. The CDR3 loop reads CASSISGQGATGGYTF. The DNA of the CDR3 is TGTGCCAGCAGCATATCCGGACAGGGGGCGACGGGAGGCTACACCTTC.

This clonotype was seen ten or more times. The chain joins TRBV6-6 to TRBJ1-4, with 9 bases fitting TRBD1. Trimming took 5 bases from V and 10 from J; bases not matched to a gene: 8. The CDR3 spans 14 residues. Germline loops: CDR1 MNHNY, CDR2 SVGAGI (reference sequence). CDR3 amino acids: CASSHRDRVVKLFF. The DNA of the CDR3 is TGTGCCAGCAGTCACCGGGACAGGGTCGTAAAACTGTTTTTT.

This clonotype was counted at least ten times. The J gene is TRBJ2-3, the V gene TRBV5-1; D unresolved. CDR1 and CDR2 (germline): SGHRS, YFSETQ. The V and J ends lost 3 bases and 5 bases respectively, with 10 bases between them. This CDR3 has 13 amino acids. The DNA of the CDR3 is TGCGCCAGCAGCTCTCGGAGTGGAGATACGCAGTATTTT. Amino acids: CASSSRSGDTQYF.

This clonotype was recorded many times. The V call is TRBV5-6, the J call TRBJ2-1; TRBD1 aligns across 7 bases. The CDR3 totals 14 residues. Trimming took 4 bases from V and 5 from J; bases not matched to a gene: 6. The germline V gene encodes CDR1 SGHDT and CDR2 YYEEEE. DNA of the CDR3: TGTGCCAGCAGCCCGCCGGGACAGCACAATGAGCAGTTCTTC. It translates to CASSPPGQHNEQFF. Complete variable domain (other parts from reference TRBV5-6 and TRBJ2-1): DAGVTQSPTHLIKTRGQQVTLRCSPKSGHDTVSWYQQALGQGPQFIFQYYEEEERQRGNFPDRFSGHQFPNYSSELNVNALLLGDSALYLCASSPPGQHNEQFFGPGTRLTVL.

This rearrangement joins TRBV7-6 to TRBJ2-6, with 9 bases lining up with TRBD1. Trimming at V came to 5 bases and at J to 0 bases, leaving 5 bases not matched to a gene. Germline CDR1 SGHVS, CDR2 FNYEAQ. The CDR3 loop spans 17 amino acids. The CDR3 nucleotides read TGTGCCAGCAGCCGGGGACAGGGAGCCTCTGGGGCCAACGTCCTGACTTTC. This translates into CASSRGQGASGANVLTF.

This clonotype was observed a few times. This rearrangement joins TRBV2 to TRBJ2-7; D unresolved. Trimming left V 3 bases short and J 2 bases short, with 8 bases between. CDR3 length equals 13 residues. Per germline, CDR1 SNHLY and CDR2 FYNNEI. CDR3 sequence (DNA): TGTGCCAGCAGTGACAACGGTCCCTACGAGCAGTACGTC. Amino acids: CASSDNGPYEQYV.

This clonotype was seen more than once but under ten times. The chain combines TRBV12-3 or TRBV12-4 with TRBJ1-5, with unresolved D. The CDR3 has 15 amino acids. V shed 6 bases and J shed 5 bases, with 17 bases lying between them. CDR3 nucleotide sequence: TGTGCCAGCAGCGGGGTAGCGGGTTCTTATCAGCCCCAGCATTTT. Protein: CASSGVAGSYQPQHF.

This clonotype came up a few times. The J gene is TRBJ2-1, the V gene TRBV5-1; a possible D gene is TRBD2 (6 bases). V lost 2 bases, J lost 0 bases, and 9 bases lay in between. There are 15 residues in the CDR3. Looked up from germline, CDR1 is SGHRS and CDR2 is YFSETQ. The CDR3 coding sequence is TGCGCCAGCAGCTTTGGCGGGGTCTCCTACAATGAGCAGTTCTTC. Its translation is CASSFGGVSYNEQFF. Filled out from reference TRBV5-1 and TRBJ2-1, the complete variable domain reads KAGVTQTPRYLIKTRGQQVTLSCSPISGHRSVSWYQQTPGQGLQFLFEYFSETQRNKGNFPGRFSGRQFSNSRSEMNVSTLELGDSALYLCASSFGGVSYNEQFFGPGTRLTVL.

This clonotype was seen a handful of times. This sequence joins TRBV9 and TRBJ2-3; D may correspond to TRBD1 or TRBD2 (5 bases each). The length of the CDR3 is 15 residues. Trimming shortened V by 0 bases and J by 0 bases, and 8 bases separated the two germline ends. Germline V gene sequence: CDR1 SGDLS, CDR2 YYNGEE. The CDR3 sequence: CASSVGGISTDTQYF. In nucleotides, the CDR3 is TGTGCCAGCAGCGTAGGGGGGATTAGCACAGATACGCAGTATTTT.

This chain uses TRBV12-3 or TRBV12-4 with TRBJ1-2; D uncertain. Between the trimmed V and J ends, which lost 5 bases and 4 bases, there was a span of 5 bases. The CDR3 contains 11 residues. The CDR3 DNA reads as TGTGCCAGCAGTCCCCTCTATGGCTACACCTTC. Translating it yields CASSPLYGYTF.

In its sample, this clonotype was seen many times. This chain uses TRBV29-1 with TRBJ2-5; possibly TRBD1 or TRBD2 for D (5 bases each). Germline V gives CDR1 SQVTM, CDR2 ANQGSEA. Between the trimmed V and J ends, which lost 7 bases and 5 bases, there was a span of 14 bases. This CDR3 has 12 residues. CDR3 in amino acids: CSGGLSGETQYF. CDR3 in DNA: TGCAGCGGTGGACTCTCAGGGGAGACCCAGTACTTC.

The chain uses TRBV5-1 and TRBJ2-3, with a weak D call TRBD1 (6 bases). V shed 5 bases and J shed 3 bases, with 16 bases lying between them. Germline lookup yields CDR1 SGHRS and CDR2 YFSETQ. The CDR3 is made up of 15 amino acids. This CDR3 reads CASRPTGSLTDTQYF. CDR3 bases: TGCGCCAGCAGACCCACAGGGTCACTGACAGATACGCAGTATTTT. Complete variable domain (other parts from reference TRBV5-1 and TRBJ2-3): KAGVTQTPRYLIKTRGQQVTLSCSPISGHRSVSWYQQTPGQGLQFLFEYFSETQRNKGNFPGRFSGRQFSNSRSEMNVSTLELGDSALYLCASRPTGSLTDTQYFGPGTRLTVL.

The CDR3 spells CSARAGRGTEAFF. The DNA for the CDR3 is TGCAGTGCTAGAGCAGGCAGGGGCACTGAAGCTTTCTTT. This chain joins TRBV20-1 and TRBJ1-1, with D perhaps TRBD1 (6 bases). Germline V CDR1 and CDR2: DFQATT, SNEGSKA (reference sequence). Trimming took 1 base from V and 4 from J, leaving 10 bases between them. The CDR3 spans 13 residues.

In this sample, this clonotype turned up a few times. This rearrangement joins TRBV28 to TRBJ1-3; TRBD1 is a possible D gene (5 bases). This CDR3 is built from 14 residues. V was clipped by 8 bases and J by 4 bases, with 15 bases between them. Per germline, CDR1 MDHEN and CDR2 SYDVKM. CDR3 amino acids: CASGLGGDGNTIYF. The CDR3 bases are TGTGCCAGCGGACTGGGAGGGGACGGAAACACCATATATTTT.

A few counts support this clonotype. The chain carries TRBV5-1 and TRBJ2-3; a possible D gene is TRBD2 (6 bases). Trimming stripped 4 bases from V and 5 bases from J, with 14 bases between. CDR1 is SGHRS, CDR2 YFSETQ, per germline. This CDR3 comprises 14 residues. The CDR3 DNA is TGCGCCAGCAGCCCGGTTCGGGGAGGAGATACGCAGTATTTT. Residues: CASSPVRGGDTQYF. The full variable domain, with the rest looked up from reference TRBV5-1 and TRBJ2-3, is KAGVTQTPRYLIKTRGQQVTLSCSPISGHRSVSWYQQTPGQGLQFLFEYFSETQRNKGNFPGRFSGRQFSNSRSEMNVSTLELGDSALYLCASSPVRGGDTQYFGPGTRLTVL.

In this sample, this clonotype turned up many times. The rearrangement uses TRBV6-5 and TRBJ1-5; 9 bases match TRBD1. In germline, CDR1 is MNHEY, CDR2 SVGAGI. The CDR3 is 20 amino acids. Trimming at V came to 4 bases and at J to 2 bases, leaving 18 bases not matched to a gene. In DNA, the CDR3 is TGTGCCAGCAGTTCCCGTAAGACAGGGGGATCCAGATACGGCAATCAGCCCCAGCATTTT. Protein product: CASSSRKTGGSRYGNQPQHF.

This clonotype has more than one count but fewer than ten. V usage is TRBV24-1 and J usage is TRBJ2-1; 9 bases agree with TRBD1. V gave up 9 bases and J gave up 1 base; unmatched junction bases: 15. The CDR3 length is 18 residues. Germline V gene sequence: CDR1 KGHDR, CDR2 SFDVKD. The chain's CDR3 is CATGGARTGGLSYNEQFF. DNA of the CDR3: TGTGCCACCGGGGGTGCCCGCACAGGGGGCCTATCCTACAATGAGCAGTTCTTC.